This TCR beta chain was sequenced for a study of blood T cell repertoires in COVID-19. Turning to the study itself: The origin of the acute and convalescent COVID-19 samples was the United States, Italy and Spain.

CDR1 is MNHEY, CDR2 SMNVEV, per germline (reference sequence). The V and J ends lost 7 bases and 1 base respectively, with 7 bases between them. The CDR3 totals 12 residues. As concerns this clone: The same CDR3 arises from other DNA sequences in this sample as well.

The assay was immunoSEQ multiplex PCR, and TCRdb's table has in-frame clones only and misses some. This sample has 200,000 to 250,000 clones; more than 80% occur once, and the top ten carry under 4%. In terms of age and location, participants ranged from roughly 18 to 95 years and lived in approximately 26 US areas. This TCR was sampled from a woman under 30 in a cohort exposed to, infected with or recovered from COVID-19 (not recorded which). The rearrangement uses TRBV27 and TRBJ1-1; possibly TRBD1 for D (5 bases). Material for sequencing was PBMCs or T cells enriched from blood (not recorded which). As DNA, the CDR3 is TGTGCCAGCAAAACAGGGAACACTGAAGCTTTCTTT. Encoded protein: CASKTGNTEAFF.